These 32 T cell receptor beta chains came from one sample sequenced in a study of beta chain features in type 1 diabetes. The entirety of the isolated RNA underwent reverse transcription, so expressed TCRB transcripts were sequenced. The method was immunoSEQ multiplex PCR; TCRdb's version includes in-frame clones alone and lacks a portion of them. The repertoire holds hundreds of thousands of clones, with approximately 12% as singletons. Material: naive CD4+ T cells from blood. These receptors all come from a man aged 18 to 29 in good health.

This clone was seen only a few times. The chain recombines TRBV5-1 with TRBJ1-1; 7 nucleotides line up with TRBD1. The length of the CDR3 is 16 residues. Germline V gene data show CDR1 as SGHRS and CDR2 as YFSETQ. V lost 4 bases and J lost 4; bases outside the gene matches: 13. The CDR3 sequence is CASSGGGTARRTEAFF. CDR3 coding DNA: TGCGCCAGCAGCGGGGGCGGGACAGCCCGTCGCACTGAAGCTTTCTTT. The whole variable domain, filled in from reference TRBV5-1 and TRBJ1-1, reads KAGVTQTPRYLIKTRGQQVTLSCSPISGHRSVSWYQQTPGQGLQFLFEYFSETQRNKGNFPGRFSGRQFSNSRSEMNVSTLELGDSALYLCASSGGGTARRTEAFFGQGTRLTVV.

This chain connects TRBV6-1 to TRBJ2-3; no definite D call. The CDR3 consists of 14 residues. Looked up from germline, CDR1 is MNHNS and CDR2 is SASEGT. The V gene lost 6 bases and the J gene lost 6 bases, with 16 bases spanning the gap. The DNA for the CDR3 is TGTGCCAGCAGATTTGCGGCATTGAGGGATACGCAGTATTTT. Protein sequence: CASRFAALRDTQYF.

The chain links TRBV7-8 to TRBJ1-5, with 7 bases fitting TRBD1. The V segment lost 5 bases and the J segment 2 bases; nucleotides outside the gene matches: 9. The germline CDR1 and CDR2 sequences are SGHVS and FQNEAQ. The CDR3 loop spans 16 amino acids. The CDR3 spells CASSRDRVRGNQPQHF. The CDR3 region has the DNA TGTGCCAGCAGCCGCGACAGGGTGAGGGGCAATCAGCCCCAGCATTTT.

This clone was counted between two and nine times. CDR3 sequence (DNA): TGTGCCAGCCGGTTAAGCAACTATGGCTACACCTTC. Its translation: CASRLSNYGYTF. V usage is TRBV28 and J usage is TRBJ1-2; the D is unclear. Trimming removed 8 bases at V and 2 bases at J, with 9 bases between. The CDR3 is 12 residues long. The V gene's germline CDR1 is MDHEN and CDR2 SYDVKM.

This clone was counted between two and nine times. J is TRBJ2-2 and V is TRBV15; possibly TRBD2 for D (7 bases). Germline CDR1 reads LNHNV; CDR2 reads YYDKDF (reference sequence). V dropped 0 bases and J dropped 8 bases, with 13 bases sitting between them. This CDR3 is built from 15 residues. CDR3 sequence (DNA): TGTGCCACCAGCAGAGATCGCGGGGGCTGGGGGGAGCTGTTTTTT. This encodes CATSRDRGGWGELFF.

The chain combines TRBV6-6 with TRBJ1-5; 7 bases fit TRBD1. V lost 7 bases to trimming and J lost 6 bases; unmatched junction nucleotides: 6. The CDR3 has 13 amino acids. Germline loops: CDR1 MNHNY, CDR2 SVGAGI (reference sequence). CDR3 bases: TGTGCCAGCACCGACAGGGCTGGTCAGCCCCAGCATTTT. This encodes CASTDRAGQPQHF.

This clone was counted a few times. This chain uses TRBV4-3 with TRBJ1-1; D is undetermined. Germline CDR1 and CDR2: LGHNA and YSLEER. CDR3 length: 14 amino acids. V shed 0 bases and J shed 7 bases, with 12 bases lying between them. CDR3 protein: CASSQDHQGGEAFF. The CDR3, as DNA: TGCGCCAGCAGCCAAGATCATCAAGGAGGTGAAGCTTTCTTT.

The rearrangement links TRBV19 to TRBJ2-2, with 7 bases lining up with TRBD2. The V segment lost 7 bases and the J segment 4 bases; nucleotides outside the gene matches: 12. This CDR3 comprises 16 residues. Germline CDR1 is LNHDA and CDR2 is SQIVND (reference sequence). The CDR3 DNA sequence: TGTGCCAGTACCCGAACCCCCGGGACTACCACCGGGGAGCTGTTTTTT. As protein: CASTRTPGTTTGELFF.

The gene calls are TRBV9 and TRBJ2-7; the match to TRBD1 covers 8 bases. Looked up from germline, CDR1 is SGDLS and CDR2 is YYNGEE. V was clipped by 1 base and J by 0 bases; unmatched bases: 3. This CDR3 is 15 amino acids long. The CDR3 sequence: CASSVRQGSSYEQYF. Here the CDR3 DNA reads TGTGCCAGCAGCGTAAGACAGGGGAGCTCCTACGAGCAGTACTTC.

In this sample, this clone turned up a few times. This chain connects TRBV7-2 to TRBJ1-1; D unclear. Germline V gene data show CDR1 as SGHTA and CDR2 as FQGNSA. V was clipped by 0 bases and J by 7 bases, with 9 bases between them. The CDR3 has 13 amino acids. CDR3 sequence: CASSLARTVEAFF. The CDR3 DNA sequence: TGTGCCAGCAGCTTAGCGCGAACGGTTGAAGCTTTCTTT.

CDR3 amino acids: CASRLGAGGGTDTQYF. The CDR3 nucleotides are TGCGCCAGCAGACTTGGGGCGGGAGGGGGTACAGATACGCAGTATTTT. This chain uses TRBV4-3 with TRBJ2-3, with TRBD2 matching 9 bases. This CDR3 is built from 16 residues. After removal of 6 bases from V and 3 bases from J, the junction contained 10 bases not matched to a gene. Germline CDR1 and CDR2: LGHNA and YSLEER.

Turning to this clone: Other DNA sequences within the sample encode an identical CDR3. This chain joins TRBV7-9 and TRBJ1-4, with D maybe TRBD1 (6 bases). V lost 1 base and J lost 5, with 8 bases in between. Germline assignment: CDR1 SEHNR and CDR2 FQNEAQ (reference sequence). The CDR3 sequence is 14 residues long. DNA for the CDR3: TGTGCCAGCAGCTTAGGCCAGGGGAATGAAAAACTGTTTTTT. This translates into CASSLGQGNEKLFF.

This clone was seen just once. The chain couples TRBV6-4 to TRBJ2-7, with TRBD1 matching over 8 bases. Trimming cost V 2 bases and J 6 bases; bases outside gene matches: 36. Germline CDR1 reads MRHNA; CDR2 reads SNTAGT. The CDR3 length is 24 residues. CDR3 residues: CASSDQTHEGHGTDYCVGTGEQYF. The CDR3 DNA sequence: TGTGCCAGCAGTGACCAAACTCACGAGGGGCACGGGACAGACTACTGTGTGGGGACAGGCGAGCAGTACTTC.

The genes are TRBV28 and TRBJ2-1, with TRBD2 matching over 9 bases. From germline, CDR1 is MDHEN and CDR2 SYDVKM. The J segment lost 6 bases and the V segment lost 5 bases, leaving 8 bases of the junction unmatched. The CDR3 has 15 amino acids. CDR3 DNA: TGTGCCAGCAGTCGTGCGGGGGGGCCGGGCAATGAGCAGTTCTTC. Translating gives CASSRAGGPGNEQFF.

In this sample, this clone turned up a few times. V is TRBV5-4 and J is TRBJ2-7; D is perhaps TRBD2 (7 bases). Germline V gene data show CDR1 as SGHNT and CDR2 as YYREEE (reference sequence). V shed 4 bases and J shed 3 bases, with 17 bases lying between them. CDR3 length equals 15 residues. The CDR3 loop is CASSIQGGYYYEQYF. The CDR3 DNA is TGTGCCAGCAGCATACAGGGAGGGTACTACTACGAGCAGTACTTC.

This sequence joins TRBV4-1 and TRBJ2-1; D uncertain. Per the germline V gene, CDR1 is MGHRA and CDR2 is YSYEKL. The CDR3 spans 15 residues. V was shortened by 1 base and J by 8 bases, with 15 bases between the two germline ends. The CDR3 DNA follows: TGCGCCAGCAGCCAAGTGAGAACCCGTGGTGATGAGCAGTTCTTC. Encoded protein: CASSQVRTRGDEQFF.

About this clone itself: A junction end diverges from the germline sequence, so it may reflect a read error. V is TRBV2 and J is TRBJ2-1; 13 nucleotides line up with TRBD2. CDR3 length equals 14 residues. CDR1 and CDR2 (germline): SNHLY, FYNNEI. CDR3 nucleotides: TGTGCCAGCATGGGACTAGCGGGGTACACTGAGCAGTTCTTC. Its translation: CASMGLAGYTEQFF.

The chain has TRBV9 and TRBJ1-2; 8 bases map to TRBD1. Trimming removed 0 bases from V and 2 bases from J; junction bases left unmatched: 3. The length of the CDR3 is 15 residues. Germline V gene sequence: CDR1 SGDLS, CDR2 YYNGEE. DNA for the CDR3: TGTGCCAGCAGCGTAGTAGCAGGGGGCAACTATGGCTACACCTTC. It codes for CASSVVAGGNYGYTF.

This clone came up many times. The rearrangement uses TRBV15 and TRBJ2-1, with 9 bases lining up with TRBD1. Looked up from germline, CDR1 is LNHNV and CDR2 is YYDKDF (reference sequence). V was clipped by 1 base and J by 7 bases; unmatched bases: 5. CDR3 size: 15 residues. The CDR3 reads CATSRGTGDGNEQFF. The CDR3 DNA follows: TGTGCCACCAGCAGAGGGACAGGGGATGGGAATGAGCAGTTCTTC.

There are a few counts of this clone. The rearrangement joins TRBV18 to TRBJ1-2, with a tentative D call TRBD1 (5 bases). There are 15 residues in the CDR3. Germline lookup yields CDR1 KGHSH and CDR2 LQKENI. The V gene lost 6 bases and the J gene lost 5 bases, with 19 bases spanning the gap. CDR3 nucleotide sequence: TGTGCCAGCTCCCAACGGAGCCGGAGGGGATATGGCTACACCTTC. Its protein is CASSQRSRRGYGYTF.

The chain links TRBV30 to TRBJ1-5; tentatively, D is TRBD1 (5 bases). CDR1 is GTSNPN and CDR2 is SVGIG in the germline V gene (reference sequence). The V end lost 0 bases, the J end lost 7 bases, and 13 bases lay between the germline ends. This CDR3 region has 14 residues. The CDR3 sequence is CAWSVLQGIQPQHF. The CDR3 DNA reads TGTGCCTGGAGTGTTCTGCAGGGAATACAGCCCCAGCATTTT.

This clone appeared a few times. The chain uses TRBV7-2 and TRBJ2-3, with a tentative D call TRBD1 (5 bases). CDR3 length: 16 residues. Germline CDR1 and CDR2: SGHTA and FQGNSA. V was cut by 6 bases and J by 0 bases, with 16 bases left in between. The CDR3 sequence: CASSSTVHPSTDTQYF. Here the CDR3 DNA reads TGTGCCAGCAGTTCGACAGTCCACCCTAGCACAGATACGCAGTATTTT.

The genes are TRBV7-3 and TRBJ2-5, with 8 bases lining up with TRBD2. Trimming removed 2 bases from V and 4 bases from J; junction bases left unmatched: 6. The germline V gene encodes CDR1 SGHTA and CDR2 FQGTGA. The CDR3 contains 15 residues. CDR3 residues: CASSLAPRGGETQYF. Here the CDR3 DNA reads TGTGCCAGCAGCTTAGCACCACGGGGGGGAGAGACCCAGTACTTC.

This clone appeared a few times. The V and J genes are TRBV28 and TRBJ1-2; tentatively, D is TRBD1 (6 bases). Looked up from germline, CDR1 is MDHEN and CDR2 is SYDVKM. The CDR3 contains 13 residues. V gave up 4 bases and J gave up 7 bases, with 13 bases separating them. CDR3 protein: CASSYYRVGGYTF. CDR3 sequence (DNA): TGTGCCAGCAGTTACTACAGGGTGGGTGGCTACACCTTC.

This clone came up a few times. The V call is TRBV23-1, the J call TRBJ2-3; weak D call: TRBD1 (6 bases). TRBV23-1 is identified as an open reading frame with a role that is uncertain. The CDR3 is 16 residues long. The germline V and J ends were trimmed by 4 bases and 5 bases, with 19 bases remaining between them. CDR3 DNA: TGCGCCAGCAGTCCCGAATACAGGGACCATAAAGATACGCAGTATTTT. Its translation: CASSPEYRDHKDTQYF.

V gene TRBV10-3 combines with J gene TRBJ2-3; the D gene is possibly TRBD2 (6 bases). V was trimmed by 10 bases and J by 1 base, leaving 12 bases between them. Germline CDR1 reads ENHRY; CDR2 reads SYGVKD. CDR3 length equals 13 residues. This chain's CDR3 is CATNAGRTDTQYF. The CDR3 DNA reads as TGTGCCACGAATGCGGGGCGCACAGATACGCAGTATTTT.

A few counts support this clone. The genes are TRBV30 and TRBJ2-5, with 7 nucleotides matching TRBD2. The junction had 4 bases not matched to a gene; V was cut back by 4 bases and J by 2 bases. The CDR3 covers 13 residues. Germline V gives CDR1 GTSNPN, CDR2 SVGIG (reference sequence). This CDR3 reads CAWTSGNQETQYF. The CDR3 coding sequence is TGTGCCTGGACTAGCGGCAATCAAGAGACCCAGTACTTC.

DNA of the CDR3: TGTGCCAGCAGTTTCGGGGCAGGGGGTTTCTACGAGCAGTACTTC. Translated: CASSFGAGGFYEQYF. The chain joins TRBV28 to TRBJ2-7; TRBD1 agrees at 7 bases. The CDR3 consists of 15 residues. The V and J ends lost 3 bases and 3 bases, in that order; junction bases with no gene match: 8. CDR1 is MDHEN, CDR2 SYDVKM, per germline.

Note on this clone: Other DNA sequences in the same sample also yield this CDR3. The chain has TRBV30 and TRBJ1-5; TRBD1 matches at 9 bases. V trimming: 0 bases; J trimming: 6 bases; junction bases outside the gene matches: 6. Germline V gene sequence: CDR1 GTSNPN, CDR2 SVGIG (reference sequence). The CDR3 totals 15 residues. CDR3 nucleotides: TGTGCCTGGAGTGTGGGGACAGGGTCAGTTCAGCCCCAGCATTTT. It encodes CAWSVGTGSVQPQHF.

This clone was observed a handful of times. The chain has TRBV18 and TRBJ1-2, with 8 bases matching TRBD1. Germline V gene sequence: CDR1 KGHSH, CDR2 LQKENI. The CDR3 totals 13 residues. After removal of 2 bases from V and 8 bases from J, the junction contained 4 bases not matched to a gene. CDR3 nucleotide sequence: TGTGCCAGCTCACCATCAGGGGGCTTGGGCTACACCTTC. Translated, it gives CASSPSGGLGYTF.

The chain uses TRBV30 and TRBJ1-5; D gene uncertain. The CDR3 loop spans 13 amino acids. Per germline, CDR1 GTSNPN and CDR2 SVGIG (reference sequence). With 5 bases removed from V and 7 bases from J, the gap between germline ends came to 15 bases. CDR3 nucleotides: TGTGCCTGGGACTCAGATACTCAACAGCCCCAGCATTTT. Translating it yields CAWDSDTQQPQHF.

The chain has TRBV5-1 and TRBJ2-3, with 8 bases matching TRBD2. V dropped 4 bases and J dropped 2; count of bases not matched to a gene: 9. CDR1 SGHRS and CDR2 YFSETQ come from the germline V gene. The CDR3 sequence is 16 residues long. The CDR3 bases are TGCGCCAGCAGCCGACCTCTAGCGGGCAACACAGATACGCAGTATTTT. It specifies CASSRPLAGNTDTQYF.